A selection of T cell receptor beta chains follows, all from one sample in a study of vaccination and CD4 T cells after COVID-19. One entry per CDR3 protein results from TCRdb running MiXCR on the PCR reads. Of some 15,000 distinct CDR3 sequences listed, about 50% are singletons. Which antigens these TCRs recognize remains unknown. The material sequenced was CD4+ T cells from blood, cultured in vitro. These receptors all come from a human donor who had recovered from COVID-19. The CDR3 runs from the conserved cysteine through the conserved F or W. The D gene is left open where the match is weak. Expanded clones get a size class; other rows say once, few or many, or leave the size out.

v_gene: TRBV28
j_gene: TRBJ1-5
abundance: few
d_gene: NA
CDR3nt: TGTGCCAGCACCGTAGGACAGAATAGCAATCAGCCCCAGCATTTT
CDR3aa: CASTVGQNSNQPQHF

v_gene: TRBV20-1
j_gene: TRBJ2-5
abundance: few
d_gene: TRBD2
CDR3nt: TGCAGTGCTAGGGCCCGAGCGGGAGAGCCCGGGGAGACCCAGTACTTC
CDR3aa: CSARARAGEPGETQYF

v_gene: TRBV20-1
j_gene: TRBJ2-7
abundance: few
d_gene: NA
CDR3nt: TGCAGTGCTCCGGGGGTCGGCAGAGGATACGAGCAGTACTTC
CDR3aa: CSAPGVGRGYEQYF

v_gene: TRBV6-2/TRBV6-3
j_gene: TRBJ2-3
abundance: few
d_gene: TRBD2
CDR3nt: TGTGCCAGCAGTTGGGGACTAGCGGGAGGACAGGATACGCAGTATTTT
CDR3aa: CASSWGLAGGQDTQYF

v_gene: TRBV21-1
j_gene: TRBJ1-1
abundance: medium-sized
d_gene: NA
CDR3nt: TGTGCTAAGCAGCACCGGGACAGGGAAGCTTTCTTT
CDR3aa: CAKQHRDREAFF

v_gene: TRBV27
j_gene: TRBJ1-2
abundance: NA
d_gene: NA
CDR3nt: TGTGCCAGCAGTTTCTTAGGACAGACTAACTATGGCTACACCTTC
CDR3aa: CASSFLGQTNYGYTF

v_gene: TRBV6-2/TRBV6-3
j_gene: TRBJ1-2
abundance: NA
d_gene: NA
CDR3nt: TGTGCCAGCAGTGCCGCTTTTGTTAGGGGAACTAACTATGGCTACACCTTC
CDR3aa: CASSAAFVRGTNYGYTF

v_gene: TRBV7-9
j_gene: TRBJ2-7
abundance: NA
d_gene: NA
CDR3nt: TGTGCCAGCAGCCCCGGGTTTACCTACGAGCAGTACTTC
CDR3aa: CASSPGFTYEQYF

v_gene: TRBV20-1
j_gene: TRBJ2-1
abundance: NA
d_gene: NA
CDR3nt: TGCAGTGCTAGAGATCCCGGACCGCTGGGATACAATGAGCAGTTCTTC
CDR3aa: CSARDPGPLGYNEQFF

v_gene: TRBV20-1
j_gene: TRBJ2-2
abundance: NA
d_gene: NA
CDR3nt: TGCAGTGCTAGTGAGGGAGAGGCCGGGGAGCTGTTTTTT
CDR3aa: CSASEGEAGELFF

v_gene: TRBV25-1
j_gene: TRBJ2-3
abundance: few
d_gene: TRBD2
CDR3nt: TGTGCCAGCAGTCTCGCTAGCGGGAGACGGGACACAGATACGCAGTATTTT
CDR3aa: CASSLASGRRDTDTQYF

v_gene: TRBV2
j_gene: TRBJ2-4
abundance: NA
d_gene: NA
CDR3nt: TGTGCCAGCAGTGAAGCGCTGGCCAGGAAGTTC
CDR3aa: CASSEALARKF

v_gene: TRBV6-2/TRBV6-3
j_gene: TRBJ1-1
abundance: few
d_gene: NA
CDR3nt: TGTGCCAGCAGTACCCCCCGGCAGGACACTGAAGCTTTCTTT
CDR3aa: CASSTPRQDTEAFF

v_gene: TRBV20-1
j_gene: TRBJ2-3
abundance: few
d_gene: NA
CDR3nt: TGCAGTGCTAGCGGTGAAAGGGGGATCCCAGATACGCAGTATTTT
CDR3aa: CSASGERGIPDTQYF

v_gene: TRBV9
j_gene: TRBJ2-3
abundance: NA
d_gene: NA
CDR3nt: TGTGCCAGCAGCGTAGCTGAGGGGCTGAGAGATACGCAGTATTTT
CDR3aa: CASSVAEGLRDTQYF

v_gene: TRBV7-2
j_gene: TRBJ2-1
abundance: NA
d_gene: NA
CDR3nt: TGTGCCAGCAGCTTAGAAGGGGCTAGCTCCCGTGAGCAGTTCTTC
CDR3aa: CASSLEGASSREQFF

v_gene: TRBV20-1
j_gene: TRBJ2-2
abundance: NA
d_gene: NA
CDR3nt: TGCAGTGCTAGAGCCCGAACCCGAACCGGGGAGCTGTTTTTT
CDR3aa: CSARARTRTGELFF

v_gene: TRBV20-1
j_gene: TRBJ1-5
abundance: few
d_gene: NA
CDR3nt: TGCAGTGCGAGCGACAGTAGCAATCAGCCCCAGCATTTT
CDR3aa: CSASDSSNQPQHF

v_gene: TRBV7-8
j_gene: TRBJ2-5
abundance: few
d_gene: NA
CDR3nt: TGTGCCAGCAGCTTTAGGGAGACCCAGTACTTC
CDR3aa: CASSFRETQYF

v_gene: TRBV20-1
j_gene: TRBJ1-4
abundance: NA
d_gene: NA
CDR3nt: TGCAGTGCTGCGGACAGACAGGCTAATGAAAAACTGTTTTTT
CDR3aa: CSAADRQANEKLFF

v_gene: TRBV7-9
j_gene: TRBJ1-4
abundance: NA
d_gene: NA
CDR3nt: TGTGCCCTCGTTCCGCAGGGGAATGAAAAACTGTTTTTT
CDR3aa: CALVPQGNEKLFF

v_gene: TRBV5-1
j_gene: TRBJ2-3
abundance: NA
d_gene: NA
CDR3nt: TGCGCCAGCAGCTTGAGTTTCTTAGCGGACCCAGATACGCAGTATTTT
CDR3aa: CASSLSFLADPDTQYF

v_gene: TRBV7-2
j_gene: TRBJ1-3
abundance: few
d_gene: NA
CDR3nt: TGTGCCAGCAGCTTGGGACTGGGAAACACCATATATTTT
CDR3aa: CASSLGLGNTIYF

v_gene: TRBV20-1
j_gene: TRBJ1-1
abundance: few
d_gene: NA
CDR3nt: TGCAGTGCTAGAGATCTTACTATGGGAAAAAGGAGTGCGGGGGCTTTCTTT
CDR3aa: CSARDLTMGKRSAGAFF

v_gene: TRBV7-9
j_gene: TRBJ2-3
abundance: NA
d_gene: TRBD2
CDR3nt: TGTGCCAGCAGCTTCCTGATTCTAGCGGGAGGGGGTACGCAGTATTTT
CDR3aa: CASSFLILAGGGTQYF

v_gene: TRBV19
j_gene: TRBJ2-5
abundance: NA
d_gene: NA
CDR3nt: TGTGCCAGTAGCCCCCCCGGCTCGGAGACCCAGTACTTC
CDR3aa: CASSPPGSETQYF

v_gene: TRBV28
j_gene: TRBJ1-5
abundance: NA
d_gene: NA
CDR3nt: TGTGCCAGCAGTTTCCTCAGAAATAGCAATCAGCCCCAGCATTTT
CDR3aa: CASSFLRNSNQPQHF

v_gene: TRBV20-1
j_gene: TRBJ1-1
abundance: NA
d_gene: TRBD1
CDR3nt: TGCAGTGGGGAGACAGGGGCGATCACTGAAGCTTTCTTT
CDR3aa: CSGETGAITEAFF

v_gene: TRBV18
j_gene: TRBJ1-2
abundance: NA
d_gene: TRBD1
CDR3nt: TGTGCCAGCTCACCGACCGGGACAGGGAAAGGAGGCTACACCTTC
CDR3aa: CASSPTGTGKGGYTF